This T cell receptor (beta chain) originates from a study of cytomegalovirus exposure and HLA in healthy donors. Study context: In a later analysis, it was reported that the 110 or so validation repertoires had been produced on the same platform as the roughly 700 repertoires belonging to the first cohort. Overall study findings and caveats: It was found in a later analysis that first-cohort TCR clusters tended to co-occur in the 100 to 150 validation repertoires. Rarity marked most TCR sequences, yet some public TCRs occurred in many donors.

This CDR3 has 17 residues. Trimming stripped 0 bases from V and 5 bases from J, with 14 bases between. Germline-derived CDR1 and CDR2 are MRHNA and SNTAGT. About this clone itself: Its matching antigen is unknown.

The donors were in the roughly 120-subject validation cohort, distinct from the approximately 610-subject first cohort. Generated by immunoSEQ multiplex PCR, the TCRdb table keeps only in-frame clones and is missing some. The sample lists around 160,000 clones, approximately 86% occurring once. The J gene is TRBJ1-6, the V gene TRBV6-4; tentative D call: TRBD1 (5 bases). This clonotype was sampled from a man younger than 45 in good health and CMV-seropositive. Sequencing was carried out using PBMCs. CDR3 nucleotides: TGTGCCAGCAGTGACTCGGACCCGGACACCCATAATTCACCCCTCCACTTT. Translating it yields CASSDSDPDTHNSPLHF.